The following is a T cell receptor (beta chain) sequence with its context. What it recognizes is unknown. Trimming left V 2 bases short and J 4 bases short, with 4 bases between. The CDR3 is 12 amino acids. Per the germline V gene, CDR1 is KGHSH and CDR2 is LQKENI. The sample originates from a study of CD4+ T cells in melanoma. TCRdb's table, derived via immunoSEQ multiplex PCR, lists solely in-frame clones and lacks some. The sample holds over 130,000 clones, roughly 91% seen once. General study results and limits: In melanoma, neoantigen-specific CD4+ T cells reportedly differed in differentiation state.

The TCR sequence derives from a human donor with melanoma. This chain links TRBV18 with TRBJ2-3; D unresolved. DNA of the CDR3: TGTGCCAGCTCACCATGGGCAGATACGCAGTATTTT. It yields the protein CASSPWADTQYF.